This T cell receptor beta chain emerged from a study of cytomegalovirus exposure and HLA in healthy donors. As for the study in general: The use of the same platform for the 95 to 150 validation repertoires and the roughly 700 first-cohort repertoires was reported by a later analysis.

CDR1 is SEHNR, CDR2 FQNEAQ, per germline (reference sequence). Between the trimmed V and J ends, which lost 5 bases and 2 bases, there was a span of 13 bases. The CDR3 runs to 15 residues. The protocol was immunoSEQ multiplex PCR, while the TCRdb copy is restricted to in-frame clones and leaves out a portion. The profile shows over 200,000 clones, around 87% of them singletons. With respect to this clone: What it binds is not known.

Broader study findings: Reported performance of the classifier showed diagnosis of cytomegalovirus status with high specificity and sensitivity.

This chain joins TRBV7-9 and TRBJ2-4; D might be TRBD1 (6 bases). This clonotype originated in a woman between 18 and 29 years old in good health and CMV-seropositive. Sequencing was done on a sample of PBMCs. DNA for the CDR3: TGTGCCAGCAGCGCATCCGACAGGCCCAAAAACATTCAGTACTTC. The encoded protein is CASSASDRPKNIQYF.